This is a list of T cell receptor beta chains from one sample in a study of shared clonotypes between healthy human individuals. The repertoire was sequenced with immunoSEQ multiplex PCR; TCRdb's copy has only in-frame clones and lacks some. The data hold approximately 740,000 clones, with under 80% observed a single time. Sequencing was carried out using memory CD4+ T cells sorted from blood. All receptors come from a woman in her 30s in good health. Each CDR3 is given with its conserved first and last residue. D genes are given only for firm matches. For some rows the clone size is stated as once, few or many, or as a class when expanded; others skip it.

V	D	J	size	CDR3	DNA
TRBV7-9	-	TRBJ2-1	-	CASSLWNEQFF	TGTGCCAGCAGCTTATGGAATGAGCAGTTCTTC
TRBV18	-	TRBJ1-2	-	CASSPVTDGYGYTF	TGTGCCAGCTCACCGGTAACGGACGGCTATGGCTACACCTTC
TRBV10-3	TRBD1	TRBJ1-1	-	CATRQGIVNTEAFF	TGTGCCACCCGACAGGGTATTGTGAACACTGAAGCTTTCTTT
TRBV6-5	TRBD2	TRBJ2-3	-	CASSSWTSGSTDTQYF	TGTGCCAGCAGTTCCTGGACTAGCGGAAGCACAGATACGCAGTATTTT
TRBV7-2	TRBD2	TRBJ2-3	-	CASRSTSGRADTQYF	TGTGCCAGCAGATCAACTAGCGGGAGGGCAGATACGCAGTATTTT
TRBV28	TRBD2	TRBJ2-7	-	CATYSGSHSYEQYF	TGTGCCACCTATAGCGGGAGCCACTCCTACGAGCAGTACTTC
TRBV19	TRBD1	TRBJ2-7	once	CASRTGTGDSYEQYF	TGTGCCAGTAGAACCGGGACAGGGGACTCCTACGAGCAGTACTTC
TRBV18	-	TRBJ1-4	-	CASSSRWEKLFF	TGTGCCAGCTCATCACGTTGGGAAAAACTGTTTTTT
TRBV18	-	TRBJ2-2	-	CASSPRPYTGELFF	TGTGCCAGCTCACCACGACCTTACACCGGGGAGCTGTTTTTT
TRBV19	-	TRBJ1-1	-	CATERGGNTEAFF	TGTGCCACTGAAAGAGGGGGGAACACTGAAGCTTTCTTT
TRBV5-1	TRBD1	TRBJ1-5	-	CASSYDGQGNQPQHF	TGCGCCAGCAGCTATGATGGACAGGGGAATCAGCCCCAGCATTTT
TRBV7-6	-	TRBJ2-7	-	CASSERGSNYEQYF	TGTGCCAGCAGCGAGAGGGGCTCCAACTACGAGCAGTACTTC
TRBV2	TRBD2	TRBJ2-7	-	CASSLLTSGTSEQYF	TGTGCCAGCAGTCTCTTGACTAGCGGGACGAGCGAGCAGTACTTC
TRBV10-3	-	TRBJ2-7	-	CAISDGLAASSYEQYF	TGTGCCATCAGTGACGGATTAGCAGCGAGCTCCTACGAGCAGTACTTC
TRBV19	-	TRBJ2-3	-	CASSLRSGTVNTDTQYF	TGTGCCAGTAGCCTCCGGTCCGGGACTGTTAACACAGATACGCAGTATTTT
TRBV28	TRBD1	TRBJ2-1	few	CASRQDRVRHEQFF	TGTGCCAGCAGACAGGACAGGGTTCGGCATGAGCAGTTCTTC
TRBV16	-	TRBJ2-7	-	CASSQSVYEQYF	TGTGCCAGCAGCCAATCGGTCTACGAGCAGTACTTC
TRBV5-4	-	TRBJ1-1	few	CASSPARDTEAFF	TGTGCCAGCAGCCCCGCTCGGGACACTGAAGCTTTCTTT
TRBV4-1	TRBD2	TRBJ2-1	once	CASSQAGLADNEQFF	TGCGCCAGCAGTCAAGCGGGACTAGCGGACAATGAGCAGTTCTTC
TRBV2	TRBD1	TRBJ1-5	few	CASKGQGTSNQPQHF	TGTGCCAGCAAAGGACAGGGCACTAGCAATCAGCCCCAGCATTTT
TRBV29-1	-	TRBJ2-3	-	CSVAPEGTDTQYF	TGCAGCGTTGCCCCCGAGGGCACAGATACGCAGTATTTT
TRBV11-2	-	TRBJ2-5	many	CASSPKETQYF	TGTGCCAGCAGCCCGAAAGAGACCCAGTACTTC